Listed here are 3 T cell receptor beta chains from one sample, sequenced in a study of Tregs in tolerant kidney transplant recipients. Here immunoSEQ multiplex PCR was the method, and the copy in TCRdb shows in-frame clones only, minus some. The top ten hold 0.3% to 0.4% of the sample, which has under 45,000 clones, roughly 95% seen once. Their target antigens are unknown. Material for sequencing was Tregs from blood cultured with allogeneic cells. The receptors derive from a human donor in good health.

The chain recombines TRBV6-1 with TRBJ2-4; D tentatively reads TRBD1 or TRBD2 (7 bases each). Trimming removed 2 bases from V and 1 base from J, with 24 bases in between. The CDR3 is made up of 20 amino acids. Germline V CDR1 and CDR2: MNHNS, SASEGT. The CDR3: CASSEWVWAGGGWAKNIQYF. CDR3 nucleotides: TGTGCCAGCAGTGAATGGGTGTGGGCAGGGGGAGGGTGGGCCAAAAACATTCAGTACTTC.

V usage is TRBV7-9 and J usage is TRBJ1-5; TRBD1 matches 10 bases. The CDR3 spans 14 residues. Trimming at V came to 6 bases and at J to 5 bases, leaving 4 bases not matched to a gene. CDR1 and CDR2 (germline): SEHNR, FQNEAQ (reference sequence). DNA of the CDR3: TGTGCCAGCAGTCGGACAGGGGGAGATCAGCCCCAGCATTTT. Protein: CASSRTGGDQPQHF.

V gene TRBV4-2 combines with J gene TRBJ2-5, with 15 bases aligning to TRBD2. This CDR3 is 19 amino acids long. Germline CDR1 and CDR2: LGHNA and YNFKEQ. Germline trimming cut 3 bases from V and 5 bases from J; bases unmatched to any gene: 13. Here the CDR3 DNA reads TGTGCCAGCAGCCACGATGGACTAGCGGGAGGGAATGGCAGGGAGACCCAGTACTTC. This encodes CASSHDGLAGGNGRETQYF.